These 9 T cell receptor beta chains came from one sample sequenced in a study of T cell clones after liver transplantation. Assay used: immunoSEQ multiplex PCR; TCRdb lists only in-frame clones, some missing. The top ten clones hold 0.99% of a sample with roughly 97,000 clones, approximately 78% of them seen once. The sample was CD4+ T cells from blood, taken before liver transplant. The receptors originated from a human donor who received a liver transplant.

The chain links TRBV7-8 to TRBJ1-1; tentative D call: TRBD1 (5 bases). Germline V gene lookup returns CDR1 SGHVS and CDR2 FQNEAQ. The V gene lost 4 bases and the J gene lost 9 bases, with 9 bases spanning the gap. The CDR3 covers 11 residues. The CDR3: CASSSGPQAFF. The CDR3 bases are TGTGCCAGCAGCTCGGGACCACAAGCTTTCTTT.

The chain uses TRBV27 and TRBJ1-1; D may be TRBD1 (6 bases). V lost 2 bases and J 3 bases, leaving 16 bases between the germline ends. The CDR3 has 16 amino acids. Germline values: CDR1 MNHEY, CDR2 SMNVEV (reference sequence). The CDR3: CASSLGFGGRYTEAFF. The CDR3 DNA sequence: TGTGCCAGCAGTTTAGGATTCGGGGGGCGGTACACTGAAGCTTTCTTT.

The rearrangement links TRBV6-5 to TRBJ1-2, with D possibly TRBD1 on 6 matching bases. The V gene's germline CDR1 is MNHEY and CDR2 SVGAGI. This CDR3 is 14 amino acids long. V lost 2 bases to trimming and J lost 6 bases, with 13 bases between them. In nucleotides, the CDR3 is TGTGCCAGCAGTTACGAGGGCAGGGGTAATGGCTACACCTTC. Amino acid sequence: CASSYEGRGNGYTF.

This sequence joins TRBV5-1 and TRBJ1-1; 12 bases align to TRBD1. From germline, CDR1 is SGHRS and CDR2 YFSETQ. The CDR3 is 19 residues long. V trimming: 4 bases; J trimming: 1 base; junction bases outside the gene matches: 14. CDR3 sequence (DNA): TGCGCCAGCAGCAGACTTTCCGGGGACAGGGGGCGAAGGAACACTGAAGCTTTCTTT. This gives the protein CASSRLSGDRGRRNTEAFF.

The gene calls are TRBV7-9 and TRBJ1-1; no clear D. The CDR3 contains 12 residues. V gave up 3 bases and J gave up 8 bases, with 10 bases separating them. Germline values: CDR1 SEHNR, CDR2 FQNEAQ (reference sequence). As DNA, the CDR3 is TGTGCCAGCAGCTTCCGGGCGAGGGAAGCTTTCTTT. It is translated as CASSFRAREAFF.

The chain joins TRBV6-5 to TRBJ2-7, with D unresolved. Per germline, CDR1 MNHEY and CDR2 SVGAGI. The length of the CDR3 is 15 residues. V lost 5 bases and J 2 bases, leaving 16 bases between the germline ends. Here the CDR3 reads CASSRNPPPTYEQYF. In DNA, the CDR3 is TGTGCCAGCAGTCGGAATCCTCCCCCTACCTACGAGCAGTACTTC.

The table lists this clone with a count of one. The gene calls are TRBV2 and TRBJ2-7, with a tentative D call TRBD1 (6 bases). The CDR3 is made up of 12 amino acids. CDR1 and CDR2 (germline): SNHLY, FYNNEI. Trimming removed 4 bases from V and 4 bases from J, with 8 bases in between. CDR3 DNA: TGTGCCAGCAGTGGTCAGGGGTACGAGCAGTACTTC. This translates into CASSGQGYEQYF.

The rearrangement joins TRBV5-1 to TRBJ1-1, with TRBD1 identical over 8 bases. Losses at the gene ends were 0 bases for V and 1 base for J; bases not matched to a gene: 2. In germline, CDR1 is SGHRS, CDR2 YFSETQ. The CDR3 has 15 residues. The CDR3 spells CASSLGDRTNTEAFF. As DNA, the CDR3 is TGCGCCAGCAGCTTGGGGGACAGGACGAACACTGAAGCTTTCTTT.

The rearrangement uses TRBV19 and TRBJ1-4; the D is unclear. CDR3 length: 12 amino acids. Trimming stripped 5 bases from V and 7 bases from J, with 8 bases between. Germline V gene sequence: CDR1 LNHDA, CDR2 SQIVND (reference sequence). For the CDR3, the DNA is TGTGCCAGTAGTCCCTACGGTGAAAAACTGTTTTTT. This translates into CASSPYGEKLFF.